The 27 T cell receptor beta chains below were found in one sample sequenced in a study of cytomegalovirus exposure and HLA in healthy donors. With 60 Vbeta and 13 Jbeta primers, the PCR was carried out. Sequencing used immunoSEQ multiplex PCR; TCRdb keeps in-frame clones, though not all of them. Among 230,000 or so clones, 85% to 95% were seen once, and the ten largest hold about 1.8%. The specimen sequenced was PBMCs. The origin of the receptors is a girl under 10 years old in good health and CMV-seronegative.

CDR3 sequence (DNA): TGTGCCAGCAGCGTAGAACTACACACAGATACGCAGTATTTT. Encoded protein: CASSVELHTDTQYF. The chain couples TRBV9 to TRBJ2-3; D remains unclear. The CDR3 length is 14 residues. V gave up 0 bases and J gave up 2 bases, with 7 bases separating them. Germline CDR1 is SGDLS and CDR2 is YYNGEE.

The CDR3 sequence is CASSLASDDMYGQPQHF. The DNA for the CDR3 is TGTGCCAGCAGCTTGGCCTCTGACGACATGTACGGTCAGCCCCAGCATTTT. The chain links TRBV5-8 to TRBJ1-5; D unclear. The CDR3 totals 17 residues. Germline CDR1 SGHTS, CDR2 YDEGEE. Trimming cost V 0 bases and J 6 bases, with 19 bases left between them.

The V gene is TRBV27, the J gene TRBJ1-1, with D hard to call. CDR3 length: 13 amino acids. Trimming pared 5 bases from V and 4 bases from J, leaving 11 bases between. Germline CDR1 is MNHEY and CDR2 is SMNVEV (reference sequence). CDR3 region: CASSVSEGTEAFF. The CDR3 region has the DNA TGTGCCAGCAGTGTCTCGGAGGGCACTGAAGCTTTCTTT.

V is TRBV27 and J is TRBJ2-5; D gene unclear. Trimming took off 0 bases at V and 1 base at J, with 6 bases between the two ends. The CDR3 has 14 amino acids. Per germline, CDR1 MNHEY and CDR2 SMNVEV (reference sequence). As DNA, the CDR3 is TGTGCCAGCAGTTTATCTCGGTCCCAAGAGACCCAGTACTTC. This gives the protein CASSLSRSQETQYF.

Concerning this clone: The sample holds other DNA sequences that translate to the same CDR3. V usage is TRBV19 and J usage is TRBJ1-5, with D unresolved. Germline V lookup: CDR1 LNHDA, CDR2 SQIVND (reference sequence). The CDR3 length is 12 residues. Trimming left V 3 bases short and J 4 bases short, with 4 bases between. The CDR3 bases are TGTGCCAGTAGTATCGGTAATCAGCCCCAGCATTTT. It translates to CASSIGNQPQHF.

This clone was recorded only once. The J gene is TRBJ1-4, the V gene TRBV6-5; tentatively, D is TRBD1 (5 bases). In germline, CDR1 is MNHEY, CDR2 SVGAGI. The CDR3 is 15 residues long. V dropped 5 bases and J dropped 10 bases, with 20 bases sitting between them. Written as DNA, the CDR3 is TGTGCCAGCAGTCCCTCCGCCAGGGAGGCCGGAAAACTGTTTTTT. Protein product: CASSPSAREAGKLFF.

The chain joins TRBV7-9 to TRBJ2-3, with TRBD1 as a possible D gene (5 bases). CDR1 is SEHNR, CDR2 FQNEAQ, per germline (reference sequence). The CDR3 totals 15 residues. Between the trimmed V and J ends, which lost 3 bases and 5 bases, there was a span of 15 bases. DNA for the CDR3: TGTGCCAGCAGCTTCCGGGCGCTAGGGGAAGATACGCAGTATTTT. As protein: CASSFRALGEDTQYF.

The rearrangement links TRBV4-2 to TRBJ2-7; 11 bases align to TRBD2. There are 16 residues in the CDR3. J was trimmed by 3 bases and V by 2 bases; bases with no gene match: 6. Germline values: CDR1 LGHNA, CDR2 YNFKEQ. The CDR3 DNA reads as TGTGCCAGCAGCCAACCGGGACTAGCGGCAAACTACGAGCAGTACTTC. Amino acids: CASSQPGLAANYEQYF.

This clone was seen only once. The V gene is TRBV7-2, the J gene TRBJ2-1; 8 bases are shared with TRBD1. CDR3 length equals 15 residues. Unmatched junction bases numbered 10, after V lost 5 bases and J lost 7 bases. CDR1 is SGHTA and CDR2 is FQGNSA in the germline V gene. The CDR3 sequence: CASSTDRGLRNEQFF. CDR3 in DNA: TGTGCCAGCAGCACCGACAGGGGCTTAAGGAATGAGCAGTTCTTC. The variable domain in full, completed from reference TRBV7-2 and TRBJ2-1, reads GAGVSQSPSNKVTEKGKDVELRCDPISGHTALYWYRQSLGQGLEFLIYFQGNSAPDKSGLPSDRFSAERTGGSVSTLTIQRTQQEDSAVYLCASSTDRGLRNEQFFGPGTRLTVL.

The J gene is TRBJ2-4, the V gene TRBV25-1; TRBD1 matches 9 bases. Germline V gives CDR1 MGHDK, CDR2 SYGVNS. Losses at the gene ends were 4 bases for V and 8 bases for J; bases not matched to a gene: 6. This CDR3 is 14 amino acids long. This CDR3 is CASSVGTGWDIQYF. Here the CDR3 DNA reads TGTGCCAGCAGTGTCGGGACAGGGTGGGACATTCAGTACTTC.

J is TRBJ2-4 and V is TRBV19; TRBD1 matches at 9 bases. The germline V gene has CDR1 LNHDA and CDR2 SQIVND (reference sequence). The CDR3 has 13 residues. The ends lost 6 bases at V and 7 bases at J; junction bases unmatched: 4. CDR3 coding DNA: TGTGCCAGTAGACCCGGGACAGGGAACATTCAGTACTTC. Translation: CASRPGTGNIQYF.

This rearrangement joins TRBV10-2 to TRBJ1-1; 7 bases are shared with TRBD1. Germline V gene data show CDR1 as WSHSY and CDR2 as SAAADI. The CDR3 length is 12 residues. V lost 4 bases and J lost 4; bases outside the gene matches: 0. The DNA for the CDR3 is TGCGCCAGCAGTGCAGGGGGCACTGAAGCTTTCTTT. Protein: CASSAGGTEAFF.

The CDR3 loop reads CASSLLGDSSFF. CDR3 in DNA: TGCGCCAGCAGCTTGCTGGGGGACTCGAGTTTCTTT. The gene calls are TRBV5-1 and TRBJ1-1, with TRBD1 as a possible D gene (5 bases). CDR3 length: 12 residues. With 1 base removed from V and 13 bases from J, the gap between germline ends came to 14 bases. Germline V gives CDR1 SGHRS, CDR2 YFSETQ.

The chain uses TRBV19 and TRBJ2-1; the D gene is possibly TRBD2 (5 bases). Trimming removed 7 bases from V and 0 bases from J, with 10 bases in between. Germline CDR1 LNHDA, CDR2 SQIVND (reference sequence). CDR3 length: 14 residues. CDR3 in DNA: TGTGCCAGTAATGAGGGTCTCTCCTACAATGAGCAGTTCTTC. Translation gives CASNEGLSYNEQFF. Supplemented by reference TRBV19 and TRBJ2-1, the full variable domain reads DGGITQSPKYLFRKEGQNVTLSCEQNLNHDAMYWYRQDPGQGLRLIYYSQIVNDFQKGDIAEGYSVSREKKESFPLTVTSAQKNPTAFYLCASNEGLSYNEQFFGPGTRLTVL.

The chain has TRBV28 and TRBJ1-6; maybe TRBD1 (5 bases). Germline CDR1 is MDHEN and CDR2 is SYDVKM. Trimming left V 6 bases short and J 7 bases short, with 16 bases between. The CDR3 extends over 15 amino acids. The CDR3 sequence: CASRTPGVKNSPLHF. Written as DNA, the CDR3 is TGTGCCAGCAGAACCCCGGGGGTTAAGAATTCACCCCTCCACTTT.

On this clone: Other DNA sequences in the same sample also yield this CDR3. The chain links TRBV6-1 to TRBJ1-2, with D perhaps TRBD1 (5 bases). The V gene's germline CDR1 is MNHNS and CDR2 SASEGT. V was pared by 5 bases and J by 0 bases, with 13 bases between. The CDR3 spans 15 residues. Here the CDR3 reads CASSNQAGANYGYTF. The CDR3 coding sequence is TGTGCCAGCAGTAACCAGGCGGGGGCTAACTATGGCTACACCTTC.

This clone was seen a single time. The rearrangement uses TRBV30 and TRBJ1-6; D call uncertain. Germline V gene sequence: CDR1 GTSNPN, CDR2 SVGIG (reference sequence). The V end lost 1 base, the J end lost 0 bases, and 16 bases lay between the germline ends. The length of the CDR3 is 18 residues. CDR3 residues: CAWSEEVRKLSYNSPLHF. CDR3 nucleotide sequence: TGTGCCTGGAGTGAGGAGGTCCGCAAGCTCTCCTATAATTCACCCCTCCACTTT.

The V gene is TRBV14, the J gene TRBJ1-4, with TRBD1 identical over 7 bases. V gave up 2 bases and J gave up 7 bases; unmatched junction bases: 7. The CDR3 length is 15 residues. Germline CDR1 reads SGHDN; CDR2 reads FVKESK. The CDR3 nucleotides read TGTGCCAGCAGCCAAAGAAGAGGGGGCGGTGAAAAACTGTTTTTT. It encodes CASSQRRGGGEKLFF.

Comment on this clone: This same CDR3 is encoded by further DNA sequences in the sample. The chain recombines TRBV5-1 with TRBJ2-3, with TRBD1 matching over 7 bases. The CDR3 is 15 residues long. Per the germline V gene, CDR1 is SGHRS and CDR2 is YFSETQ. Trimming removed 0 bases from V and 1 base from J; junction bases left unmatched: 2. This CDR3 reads CASSLEGAGTDTQYF. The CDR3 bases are TGCGCCAGCAGCTTGGAGGGGGCCGGCACAGATACGCAGTATTTT.

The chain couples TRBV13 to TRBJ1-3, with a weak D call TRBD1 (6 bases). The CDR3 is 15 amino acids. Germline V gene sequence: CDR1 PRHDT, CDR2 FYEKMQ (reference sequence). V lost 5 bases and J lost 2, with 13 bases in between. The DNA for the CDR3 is TGTGCCAGCAGCCCCTCGACAGGACCTGGAAACACCATATATTTT. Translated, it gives CASSPSTGPGNTIYF.

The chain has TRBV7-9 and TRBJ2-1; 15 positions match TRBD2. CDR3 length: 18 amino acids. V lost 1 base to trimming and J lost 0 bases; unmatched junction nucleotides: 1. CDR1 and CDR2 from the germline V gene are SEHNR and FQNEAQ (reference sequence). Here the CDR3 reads CASSLGGLAGGSYNEQFF. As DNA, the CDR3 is TGTGCCAGCAGCTTAGGGGGACTAGCGGGAGGCTCCTACAATGAGCAGTTCTTC.

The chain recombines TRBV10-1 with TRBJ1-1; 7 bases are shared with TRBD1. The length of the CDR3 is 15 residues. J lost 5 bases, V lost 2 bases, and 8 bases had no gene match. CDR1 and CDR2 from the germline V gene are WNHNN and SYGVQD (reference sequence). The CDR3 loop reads CASSETQGKDTEAFF. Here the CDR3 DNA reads TGCGCCAGCAGTGAGACACAGGGGAAGGATACTGAAGCTTTCTTT.

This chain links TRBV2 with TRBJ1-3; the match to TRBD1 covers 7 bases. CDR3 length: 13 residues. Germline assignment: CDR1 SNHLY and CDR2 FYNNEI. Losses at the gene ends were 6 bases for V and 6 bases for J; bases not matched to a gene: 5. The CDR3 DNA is TGTGCCAGCAGGGGACAGCAAGAAAACACCATATATTTT. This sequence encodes CASRGQQENTIYF.

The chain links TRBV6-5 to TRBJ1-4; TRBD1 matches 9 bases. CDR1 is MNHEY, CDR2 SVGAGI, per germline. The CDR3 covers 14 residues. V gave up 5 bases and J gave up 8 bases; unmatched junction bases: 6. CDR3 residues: CASSDRGVGEKLFF. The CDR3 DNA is TGTGCCAGCAGTGACAGGGGGGTCGGGGAAAAACTGTTTTTT.

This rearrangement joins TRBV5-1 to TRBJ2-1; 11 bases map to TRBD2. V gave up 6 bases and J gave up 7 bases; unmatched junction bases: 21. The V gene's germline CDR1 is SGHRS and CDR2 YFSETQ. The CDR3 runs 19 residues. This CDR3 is CASTYFESIAGGPQNEQFF. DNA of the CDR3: TGCGCCAGCACCTATTTCGAGTCGATAGCGGGAGGGCCCCAGAATGAGCAGTTCTTC.

Here the CDR3 DNA reads TGTGCCAGCAGCCGGCCGGGGAGCGAGCAGTACTTC. Residues: CASSRPGSEQYF. The rearrangement joins TRBV7-9 to TRBJ2-7; D possibly corresponds to TRBD2 (5 bases). This CDR3 is 12 amino acids long. The germline V gene encodes CDR1 SEHNR and CDR2 FQNEAQ (reference sequence). With 5 bases removed from V and 6 bases from J, the gap between germline ends came to 11 bases.

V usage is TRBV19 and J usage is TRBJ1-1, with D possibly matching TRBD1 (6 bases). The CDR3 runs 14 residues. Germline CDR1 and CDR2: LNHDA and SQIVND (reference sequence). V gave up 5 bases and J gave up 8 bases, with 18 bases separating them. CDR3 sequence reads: CASSSGGGLSEAFF. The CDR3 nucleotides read TGTGCCAGTAGTTCCGGGGGGGGGCTATCAGAAGCTTTCTTT.